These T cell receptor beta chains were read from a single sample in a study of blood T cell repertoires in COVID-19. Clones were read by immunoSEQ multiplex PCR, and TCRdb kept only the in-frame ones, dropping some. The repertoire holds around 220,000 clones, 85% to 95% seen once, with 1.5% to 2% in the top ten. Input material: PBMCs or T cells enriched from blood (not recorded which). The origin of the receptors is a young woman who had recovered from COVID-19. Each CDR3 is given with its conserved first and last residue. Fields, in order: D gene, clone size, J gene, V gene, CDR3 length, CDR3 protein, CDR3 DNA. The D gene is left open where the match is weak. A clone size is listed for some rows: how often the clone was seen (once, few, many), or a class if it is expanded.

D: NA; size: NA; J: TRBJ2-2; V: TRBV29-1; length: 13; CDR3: CSVTTGPTGELFF; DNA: TGCAGCGTCACGACAGGCCCCACCGGGGAGCTGTTTTTT
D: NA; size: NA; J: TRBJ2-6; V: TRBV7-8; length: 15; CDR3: CASSIAGGRANVLTF; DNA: TGTGCCAGCAGCATCGCTGGGGGCAGGGCCAACGTCCTGACTTTC
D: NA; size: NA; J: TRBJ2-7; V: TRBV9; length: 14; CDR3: CASSVGAPSYEQYF; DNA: TGTGCCAGCAGCGTAGGGGCCCCTTCCTACGAGCAGTACTTC
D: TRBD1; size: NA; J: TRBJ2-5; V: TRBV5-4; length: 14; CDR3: CASTWTGRKETQYF; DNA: TGTGCCAGCACCTGGACAGGCCGCAAAGAGACCCAGTACTTC
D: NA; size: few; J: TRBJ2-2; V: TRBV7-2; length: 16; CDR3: CASSPQPSASSGELFF; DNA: TGTGCCAGCAGCCCCCAGCCTAGCGCCTCCTCCGGGGAGCTGTTTTTT
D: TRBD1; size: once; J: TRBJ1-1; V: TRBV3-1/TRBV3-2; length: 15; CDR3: CASSPDRERGSEAFF; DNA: TGTGCCAGCAGCCCTGACAGGGAAAGAGGTTCTGAAGCTTTCTTT
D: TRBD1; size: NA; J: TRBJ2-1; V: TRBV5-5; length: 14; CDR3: CASSFRQGVNEQFF; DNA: TGTGCCAGCAGCTTTCGACAGGGGGTAAATGAGCAGTTCTTC
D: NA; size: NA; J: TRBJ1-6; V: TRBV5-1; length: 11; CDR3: CASRPGSPLHF; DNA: TGCGCCAGCAGACCGGGTTCACCCCTCCACTTT
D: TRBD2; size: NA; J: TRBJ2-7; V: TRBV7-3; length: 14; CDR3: CASSISGRAYEQYF; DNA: TGTGCCAGCAGCATCAGCGGGAGGGCCTACGAGCAGTACTTC
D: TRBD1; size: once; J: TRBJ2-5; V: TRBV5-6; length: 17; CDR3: CASSLMLRRDSKETQYF; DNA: TGTGCCAGCAGCCTGATGCTACGCAGGGACAGCAAAGAGACCCAGTACTTC
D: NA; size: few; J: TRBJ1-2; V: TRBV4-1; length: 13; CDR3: CASSQARDYGYTF; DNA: TGCGCCAGCAGCCAAGCGCGAGACTATGGCTACACCTTC
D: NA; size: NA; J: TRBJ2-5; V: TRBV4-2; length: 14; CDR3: CASSQEQNQETQYF; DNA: TGTGCCAGCAGCCAAGAGCAGAATCAAGAGACCCAGTACTTC
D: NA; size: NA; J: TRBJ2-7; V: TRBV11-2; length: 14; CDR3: CASSPMLLGAEQYF; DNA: TGTGCCAGCAGCCCGATGTTGCTAGGGGCGGAGCAGTACTTC
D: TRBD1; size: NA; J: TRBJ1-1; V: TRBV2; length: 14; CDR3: CASRGEQGATEAFF; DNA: TGTGCCAGCAGGGGTGAACAGGGGGCCACTGAAGCTTTCTTT
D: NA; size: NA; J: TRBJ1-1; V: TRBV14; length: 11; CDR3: CASSTGYVAFF; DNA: TGTGCCAGCAGTACAGGGTACGTAGCTTTCTTT
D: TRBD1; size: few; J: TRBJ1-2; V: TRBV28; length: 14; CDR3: CASSPGGTNYGYTF; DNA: TGTGCCAGCAGTCCAGGGGGAACTAACTATGGCTACACCTTC
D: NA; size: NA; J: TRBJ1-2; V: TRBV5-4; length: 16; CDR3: CASTLGGSTGNYGYTF; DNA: TGTGCCAGCACCCTTGGGGGATCCACAGGGAACTATGGCTACACCTTC
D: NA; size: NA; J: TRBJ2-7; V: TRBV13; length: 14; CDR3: CASSMGSPSYEQYF; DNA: TGTGCCAGCAGTATGGGGAGCCCTTCCTACGAGCAGTACTTC
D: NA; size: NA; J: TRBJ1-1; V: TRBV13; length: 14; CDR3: CASSRRGGGAEAFF; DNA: TGTGCCAGCAGCCGCAGGGGCGGGGGCGCTGAAGCTTTCTTT
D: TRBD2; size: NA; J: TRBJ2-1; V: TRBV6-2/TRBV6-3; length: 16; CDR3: CASSYSSGRSYNEQFF; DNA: TGTGCCAGCAGTTACAGTAGCGGGAGATCCTACAATGAGCAGTTCTTC
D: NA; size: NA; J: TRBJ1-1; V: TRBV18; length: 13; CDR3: CASSPGRGTEAFF; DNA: TGTGCCAGCTCACCCGGACGAGGGACTGAAGCTTTCTTT
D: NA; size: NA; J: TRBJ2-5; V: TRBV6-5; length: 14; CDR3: CASRQVLAGETQYF; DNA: TGTGCCAGCAGACAGGTGCTCGCAGGAGAGACCCAGTACTTC
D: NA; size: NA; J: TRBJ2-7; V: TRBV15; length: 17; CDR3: CATSREEGARSRYEQYF; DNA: TGTGCCACCAGCAGAGAGGAGGGGGCTAGGTCCCGCTACGAGCAGTACTTC
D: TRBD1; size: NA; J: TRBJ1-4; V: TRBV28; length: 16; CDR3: CASSSGQGGTNEKLFF; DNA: TGTGCCAGCAGTTCGGGACAGGGTGGGACTAATGAAAAACTGTTTTTT
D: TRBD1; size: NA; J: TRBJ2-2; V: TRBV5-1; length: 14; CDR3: CASSRGQGTGELFF; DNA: TGCGCCAGCAGCAGGGGACAGGGCACCGGGGAGCTGTTTTTT
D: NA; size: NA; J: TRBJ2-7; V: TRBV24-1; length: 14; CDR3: CATSDSRQENEQYF; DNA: TGTGCCACCAGTGATTCCAGACAGGAGAACGAGCAGTACTTC
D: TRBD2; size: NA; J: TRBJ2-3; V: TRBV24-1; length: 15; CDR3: CATRNSGGGTDTQYF; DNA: TGTGCCACCAGGAATAGCGGGGGAGGCACAGATACGCAGTATTTT
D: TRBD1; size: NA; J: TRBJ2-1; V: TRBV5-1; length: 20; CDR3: CASSWPPGQGVGVTYNEQFF; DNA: TGCGCCAGCAGCTGGCCACCGGGACAGGGCGTTGGCGTGACCTACAATGAGCAGTTCTTC
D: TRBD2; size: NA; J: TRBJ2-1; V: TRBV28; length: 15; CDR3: CASSLLAGGRDEQFF; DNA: TGTGCCAGCAGTTTGTTAGCGGGAGGTCGGGATGAGCAGTTCTTC
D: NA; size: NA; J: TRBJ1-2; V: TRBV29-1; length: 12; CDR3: CSVGGGLYGYTF; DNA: TGCAGCGTTGGGGGAGGCCTCTATGGCTACACCTTC
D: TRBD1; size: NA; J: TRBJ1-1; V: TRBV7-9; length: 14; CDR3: CASSLGTGNTEAFF; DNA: TGTGCCAGCAGCTTGGGGACAGGGAACACTGAAGCTTTCTTT
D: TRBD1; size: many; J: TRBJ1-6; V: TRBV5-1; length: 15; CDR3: CASSLQTGDNSPLHF; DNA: TGCGCCAGCAGCTTGCAAACAGGGGACAATTCACCCCTCCACTTT
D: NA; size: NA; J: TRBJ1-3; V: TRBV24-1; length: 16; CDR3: CATSDSGVNSGNTIYF; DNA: TGTGCCACCAGTGATTCCGGGGTCAACTCTGGAAACACCATATATTTT
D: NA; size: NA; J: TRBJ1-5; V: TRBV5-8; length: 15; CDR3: CASSLSPRSNQPQHF; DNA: TGTGCCAGCAGCTTATCCCCGAGGAGCAATCAGCCCCAGCATTTT
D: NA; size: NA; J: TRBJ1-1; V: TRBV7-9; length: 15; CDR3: CASSLLQGPNTEAFF; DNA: TGTGCCAGCAGCTTACTTCAGGGGCCGAACACTGAAGCTTTCTTT
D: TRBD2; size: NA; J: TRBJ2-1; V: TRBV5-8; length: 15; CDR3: CASGAGQRGYNEQFF; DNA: TGTGCCAGCGGCGCTGGCCAGCGGGGGTACAATGAGCAGTTCTTC
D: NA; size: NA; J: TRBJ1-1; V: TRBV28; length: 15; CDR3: CASSGLPLGSTEAFF; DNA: TGTGCCAGCAGTGGACTCCCTTTGGGGAGCACTGAAGCTTTCTTT
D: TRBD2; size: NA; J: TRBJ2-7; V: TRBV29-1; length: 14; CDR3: CSGAGGEGSYEQYF; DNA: TGCAGCGGAGCGGGGGGTGAAGGGTCCTACGAGCAGTACTTC
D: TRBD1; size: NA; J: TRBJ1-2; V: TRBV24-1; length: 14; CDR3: CATSDLRGQGGYTF; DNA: TGTGCCACCAGTGATTTGCGGGGACAGGGAGGCTACACCTTC
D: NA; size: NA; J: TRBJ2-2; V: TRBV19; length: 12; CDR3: CASTQTTGELFF; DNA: TGTGCCAGTACCCAGACTACCGGGGAGCTGTTTTTT
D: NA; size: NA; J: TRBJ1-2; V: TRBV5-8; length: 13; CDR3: CASSLETVSGYTF; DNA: TGTGCCAGCAGCTTGGAAACAGTATCCGGCTACACCTTC